This T cell receptor beta chain emerged from a study of CD8 T cells in ankylosing spondylitis. This clonotype appeared a few times. Its antigen is undetermined. A quantitative 5'-RACE method, one with molecular barcodes, was used to make TCR beta libraries. TCRdb reprocessed the 5' RACE reads via MiXCR and lists one record per CDR3 protein. The data contain roughly 35,000 distinct CDR3 sequences, 16% of them seen just once; the ten biggest clones take up about 45%. General study points: Within ankylosing spondylitis blood, a TCR beta motif made up of several highly homologous variants appeared to be characteristic. The clones that were linked to disease were reported to be significantly enriched in matched synovial fluid samples from ankylosing spondylitis patients. Reactive arthritis synovial fluid and blood were previously reported to contain some motif variants.

CDR3 length: 13 residues. Looked up from germline, CDR1 is MNHEY and CDR2 is SVGAGI. Trimming took 6 bases from V and 7 from J, leaving 13 bases between them. The chain carries TRBV6-5 and TRBJ2-4; D ambiguous. The receptor's source is a male donor with ankylosing spondylitis or in good health (not recorded which). The sequencing input was blood. CDR3 protein: CASRTKPTNIQYF. Written as DNA, the CDR3 is TGTGCCAGCAGGACAAAGCCTACCAACATTCAGTACTTC.